The rows below give T cell receptor beta chains drawn from one sample of a study of cytomegalovirus exposure and HLA in healthy donors. The method was immunoSEQ multiplex PCR; TCRdb's version includes in-frame clones alone and lacks a portion of them. Among about 60,000 clones, approximately 93% were seen once, and the ten largest hold about 5.8%. Sequencing was done on a sample of PBMCs. These receptors came from a young woman in good health and CMV-seronegative. The CDR3 runs from the conserved cysteine through the conserved F or W. A D gene is named only where the DNA matches it firmly. Clone size is stated in some rows and not others, as once, few, many or a class when expanded.

size | D | J | V | CDR3 | DNA
- | - | TRBJ1-2 | TRBV27 | CATAILTGPDYGYTF | TGTGCCACCGCTATACTGACAGGTCCCGACTATGGCTACACCTTC
- | TRBD2 | TRBJ2-1 | TRBV7-8 | CASSLAGYTLAGVGNEQFF | TGTGCCAGCAGCTTAGCCGGCTATACGCTAGCGGGAGTCGGCAATGAGCAGTTCTTC
- | - | TRBJ2-5 | TRBV11-2 | CASSPRGPQETQYF | TGTGCCAGCAGCCCGCGGGGGCCCCAAGAGACCCAGTACTTC
- | - | TRBJ2-2 | TRBV28 | CASSLGPRGGELFF | TGTGCCAGCAGTTTAGGGCCTCGGGGCGGGGAGCTGTTTTTT
- | TRBD1 | TRBJ1-1 | TRBV5-1 | CASSLAPTGSTEAFF | TGCGCCAGCAGCTTGGCCCCGACAGGGTCTACTGAAGCTTTCTTT
- | TRBD1 | TRBJ2-7 | TRBV7-3 | CASSFRRGLDYEQYF | TGTGCCAGCAGCTTTCGAAGGGGGCTAGACTACGAGCAGTACTTC
- | TRBD2 | TRBJ2-1 | TRBV5-1 | CASSLSGSNSYNEQFF | TGCGCCAGCAGCCTTAGCGGGAGTAATTCCTACAATGAGCAGTTCTTC
once | TRBD1 | TRBJ2-2 | TRBV9 | CASSVGQGPGELFF | TGTGCCAGCAGCGTCGGACAGGGCCCCGGGGAGCTGTTTTTT
- | TRBD1 | TRBJ1-4 | TRBV5-1 | CASRRTGPEKLFF | TGCGCCAGCAGGAGGACAGGGCCAGAAAAACTGTTTTTT
- | TRBD2 | TRBJ2-5 | TRBV13 | CASSLGMGTSGIQETQYF | TGTGCCAGCAGCTTAGGGATGGGGACTAGCGGGATACAAGAGACCCAGTACTTC